This TCR beta chain was recovered during a study of shared clonotypes between healthy human individuals. V was pared by 2 bases and J by 3 bases, with 13 bases between. The CDR3 sequence is 15 residues long. CDR1 MGHRA and CDR2 YSYEKL come from the germline V gene. The investigators split CD4+ cells into a CD45RA+ naive subset and a CD45RA-negative memory subset. The table came from immunoSEQ multiplex PCR; TCRdb's copy has only in-frame clones and leaves some out. The table records 2 million to 2.5 million clones, 90% to 96% of them present only once. This sequence was found in a man between 18 and 35 years old in good health. The rearrangement links TRBV4-1 to TRBJ1-2; maybe TRBD1 (6 bases). The sample taken for sequencing was naive CD4+ T cells sorted from blood. As to subset: CD45RA+ positively selected. The DNA for the CDR3 is TGCGCCAGCAGCCAAACGCCCACAGGGTACTATGGCTACACCTTC. Translation gives CASSQTPTGYYGYTF.